This TCR beta chain was recorded in a study of shared clonotypes between healthy human individuals. The DNA input per sorted-subset replicate PCR was around 200 ng, corresponding to some 30,000 T cell genomes. Here immunoSEQ multiplex PCR was the method, and the copy in TCRdb shows in-frame clones only, minus some. Of about 580,000 clones in the sample, roughly 98% were seen once. Terminally differentiated effector memory CD45RA+ cells were excluded by CCR7 positive selection of CD45RO-negative cells. The CDR3 spans 13 residues. Germline V CDR1 and CDR2: LNHNV, YYDKDF (reference sequence). V lost 0 bases to trimming and J lost 5 bases, with 5 bases between them.

The source of this sequence is a man in his thirties or forties in good health. Material for sequencing was naive CD8+ T cells sorted from blood. The chain uses TRBV15 and TRBJ2-4; D not certain. This CDR3 is CATSRDIQNIQYF. CDR3 DNA: TGTGCCACCAGCAGAGATATTCAAAACATTCAGTACTTC.